Below, 22 T cell receptor beta chains from the same sample are listed, as sequenced in a study of blood T cell repertoires in COVID-19. Some clones are missing from TCRdb's copy, which holds only in-frame ones; the method was immunoSEQ multiplex PCR. The table shows 200,000 to 300,000 clones, with about four fifths occurring only once. The sequencing input was peripheral blood. The source is a man aged 45 to 65 with acute or convalescent COVID-19.

As DNA, the CDR3 is TGTGCCAGCACTGTAAGGGGGCAATTCACAGATACGCAGTATTTT. It translates to CASTVRGQFTDTQYF. The V call is TRBV9, the J call TRBJ2-3; 7 nucleotides line up with TRBD1. The CDR3 extends over 15 amino acids. The germline V gene encodes CDR1 SGDLS and CDR2 YYNGEE. Trimming took 6 bases from V and 2 from J; bases not matched to a gene: 9.

The chain links TRBV5-1 to TRBJ1-2, with a weak D call TRBD1 (5 bases). CDR1 SGHRS and CDR2 YFSETQ come from the germline V gene. V was cut by 0 bases and J by 5 bases, with 14 bases left in between. The CDR3 spans 15 residues. CDR3 sequence reads: CASSLEVGGRYGYTF. In DNA form, the CDR3 reads TGCGCCAGCAGCTTGGAAGTTGGGGGGAGGTATGGCTACACCTTC. Drawing the rest from reference TRBV5-1 and TRBJ1-2, the complete variable domain is KAGVTQTPRYLIKTRGQQVTLSCSPISGHRSVSWYQQTPGQGLQFLFEYFSETQRNKGNFPGRFSGRQFSNSRSEMNVSTLELGDSALYLCASSLEVGGRYGYTFGSGTRLTVV.

The V call is TRBV6-5, the J call TRBJ1-4; D gene unclear. The germline V and J ends were trimmed by 10 bases and 8 bases, with 17 bases remaining between them. CDR1 is MNHEY and CDR2 is SVGAGI in the germline V gene. There are 13 residues in the CDR3. CDR3 sequence reads: CAIDPPGPEKLFF. In DNA, the CDR3 is TGTGCCATCGACCCTCCTGGGCCGGAAAAACTGTTTTTT.

V is TRBV2 and J is TRBJ2-4, with 10 bases that match TRBD2. Germline trimming cut 6 bases from V and 3 bases from J; bases unmatched to any gene: 5. The CDR3 loop spans 15 amino acids. Germline V lookup: CDR1 SNHLY, CDR2 FYNNEI. The CDR3: CASRELAGDKNIQYF. The CDR3 region has the DNA TGTGCCAGCAGAGAGCTAGCGGGGGACAAAAACATTCAGTACTTC.

The rearrangement uses TRBV20-1 and TRBJ2-7, with 7 positions matching TRBD2. CDR1 and CDR2 from the germline V gene are DFQATT and SNEGSKA (reference sequence). The CDR3 runs to 13 residues. The J segment lost 5 bases and the V segment lost 3 bases, leaving 7 bases of the junction unmatched. CDR3 amino acids: CSASKGGSDEQYF. Here the CDR3 DNA reads TGCAGTGCTAGTAAGGGCGGGAGTGACGAGCAGTACTTC.

CDR3 nucleotide sequence: TGTGCCAGTAGTATAGCTTGGGACAGGGGCTATGGCTACACCTTC. This gives the protein CASSIAWDRGYGYTF. The chain joins TRBV19 to TRBJ1-2, with 10 bases identical to TRBD1. Germline V gene sequence: CDR1 LNHDA, CDR2 SQIVND (reference sequence). V lost 1 base and J lost 4; bases outside the gene matches: 3. This CDR3 is built from 15 residues.

The V and J genes are TRBV5-1 and TRBJ1-1; no clear D. Deletions cut 0 bases from V and 8 bases from J, with 14 bases between. The CDR3 covers 14 residues. CDR1 is SGHRS and CDR2 is YFSETQ in the germline V gene. As DNA, the CDR3 is TGCGCCAGCAGCTTGGCTCTGGATGGAGGGGAAGCTTTCTTT. It translates to CASSLALDGGEAFF.

This clone came up once. This chain uses TRBV9 with TRBJ2-1; 15 bases match TRBD2. The trim removed 3 bases at V and 4 bases at J, leaving 11 bases unmatched. CDR1 SGDLS and CDR2 YYNGEE come from the germline V gene. The CDR3 consists of 19 residues. CDR3 nucleotide sequence: TGTGCCAGCAGCGGTTCCGGGACTAGCGGGGGGTCGCGATACAATGAGCAGTTCTTC. Translated: CASSGSGTSGGSRYNEQFF. Drawing the rest from reference TRBV9 and TRBJ2-1, the complete variable domain is DSGVTQTPKHLITATGQRVTLRCSPRSGDLSVYWYQQSLDQGLQFLIQYYNGEERAKGNILERFSAQQFPDLHSELNLSSLELGDSALYFCASSGSGTSGGSRYNEQFFGPGTRLTVL.

The rearrangement joins TRBV28 to TRBJ1-2; D remains ambiguous. Germline values: CDR1 MDHEN, CDR2 SYDVKM. The CDR3 runs 14 residues. V shed 3 bases and J shed 6 bases, with 14 bases lying between them. CDR3 sequence (DNA): TGTGCCAGCAGTTTTTATTCCGTCTCCGATGGCTACACCTTC. This gives the protein CASSFYSVSDGYTF.

This sequence joins TRBV4-1 and TRBJ1-2; weak D call: TRBD1 (6 bases). The CDR3 has 14 amino acids. Germline CDR1 reads MGHRA; CDR2 reads YSYEKL. The V end lost 4 bases, the J end lost 12 bases, and 21 bases lay between the germline ends. The CDR3 sequence: CASSPIQGLLGHTF. CDR3 sequence (DNA): TGCGCCAGCAGCCCAATACAGGGTCTCTTGGGCCACACCTTC.

This clone was detected once. The chain uses TRBV29-1 and TRBJ2-5, with D perhaps matching TRBD1 (6 bases). The germline CDR1 and CDR2 sequences are SQVTM and ANQGSEA. The ends were cut back, 0 bases at V and 5 bases at J, with 19 bases in the middle. This CDR3 spans 16 amino acids. CDR3 bases: TGCAGCGTTGAAGATCGTCAGGGGCGTCTTTGGGAGACCCAGTACTTC. Its protein product is CSVEDRQGRLWETQYF.

This sequence joins TRBV28 and TRBJ1-2, with TRBD1 matching 9 bases. Trimming at V came to 5 bases and at J to 7 bases, leaving 14 bases not matched to a gene. Germline V CDR1 and CDR2: MDHEN, SYDVKM. The CDR3 has 16 amino acids. The CDR3 DNA follows: TGTGCCAGCAGTCCCGGTACCGGGACAGGGATTGTTGGCTACACCTTC. It is translated as CASSPGTGTGIVGYTF.

V is TRBV7-2 and J is TRBJ2-7; the match to TRBD1 covers 7 bases. CDR1 is SGHTA, CDR2 FQGNSA, per germline. J lost 7 bases, V lost 1 base, and 10 bases had no gene match. The CDR3 sequence is 15 residues long. CDR3 nucleotide sequence: TGTGCCAGCAGCTTAGGAGGGACAGCCCCCAGAGAGCAGTACTTC. Protein sequence: CASSLGGTAPREQYF. The whole variable domain, filled in from reference TRBV7-2 and TRBJ2-7, reads GAGVSQSPSNKVTEKGKDVELRCDPISGHTALYWYRQSLGQGLEFLIYFQGNSAPDKSGLPSDRFSAERTGGSVSTLTIQRTQQEDSAVYLCASSLGGTAPREQYFGPGTRLTVT.

The chain employs TRBV12-5 and TRBJ2-2; no clear D gene. Per the germline V gene, CDR1 is LGHNT and CDR2 is FRNRAP. Trimming cost V 5 bases and J 5 bases, with 3 bases left between them. This CDR3 spans 11 amino acids. Here the CDR3 DNA reads TGTGCTAGTGGTCTGACCGGGGAGCTGTTTTTT. Protein: CASGLTGELFF.

This clone occurred a few times. This sequence joins TRBV19 and TRBJ1-5; D perhaps matches TRBD1 (5 bases). CDR3 size: 13 residues. Trimming cost V 8 bases and J 6 bases, with 14 bases left between them. Germline assignment: CDR1 LNHDA and CDR2 SQIVND (reference sequence). The chain's CDR3 is CASGQMVTQPQHF. The CDR3 DNA is TGTGCCAGTGGACAAATGGTAACTCAGCCCCAGCATTTT.

Only one count was recorded for this clone. The chain carries TRBV10-3 and TRBJ2-3, with TRBD2 matching over 7 bases. The junction had 3 bases not matched to a gene; V was cut back by 2 bases and J by 1 base. The length of the CDR3 is 15 residues. The germline V gene encodes CDR1 ENHRY and CDR2 SYGVKD. The DNA of the CDR3 is TGTGCCATCAGTGAGGATGGGGGGGGCACAGATACGCAGTATTTT. Its protein product is CAISEDGGGTDTQYF.

CDR3 nucleotides: TGTGCCAGCAGTTTATCGATGGTTCGGACTAGCGGGAGCTTAAATGAGCAGTTCTTC. Its translation is CASSLSMVRTSGSLNEQFF. The J gene is TRBJ2-1, the V gene TRBV27, with 13 bases identical to TRBD2. Germline assignment: CDR1 MNHEY and CDR2 SMNVEV (reference sequence). V lost 0 bases, J lost 7 bases, and 12 bases stayed unmatched. This CDR3 is 19 amino acids long.

V and J are TRBV3-1 (or the pseudogene TRBV3-2) and TRBJ2-7, with 9 bases matching TRBD1. J was trimmed by 5 bases and V by 3 bases; bases with no gene match: 14. The CDR3 spans 17 residues. Germline V gene data show CDR1 as LGHDT and CDR2 as YNNKEL (reference sequence). The DNA for the CDR3 is TGTGCCAGCAGCCAGATGCCTCCGGGGACAGGGTCCAACGAGCAGTACTTC. Protein: CASSQMPPGTGSNEQYF.

The chain carries TRBV5-1 and TRBJ2-7; 11 nucleotides align to TRBD1. Germline CDR1 and CDR2: SGHRS and YFSETQ. The trim removed 4 bases at V and 2 bases at J, leaving 5 bases unmatched. This CDR3 region has 15 residues. CDR3 in DNA: TGCGCCAGCAGCGACTTGGGACAGGGGGCCTACGAGCAGTACTTC. Protein product: CASSDLGQGAYEQYF.

V usage is TRBV30 and J usage is TRBJ2-7; 8 bases line up with TRBD1. V was pared by 4 bases and J by 7 bases, with 9 bases of the junction left unmatched. CDR3 size: 13 residues. Germline V gives CDR1 GTSNPN, CDR2 SVGIG (reference sequence). CDR3 DNA sequence: TGTGCCTGGACCGGGACAGGACCTCTGGAGCAGTACTTC. Amino acids: CAWTGTGPLEQYF.

This clone was picked up one time. The V and J genes are TRBV27 and TRBJ2-6; no clear D gene. Trimming took 4 bases from V and 0 from J, leaving 13 bases between them. This CDR3 has 17 amino acids. The V gene's germline CDR1 is MNHEY and CDR2 SMNVEV (reference sequence). CDR3 in DNA: TGTGCCAGCAGTTCCGTAAAACAGAGCTCTGGGGCCAACGTCCTGACTTTC. Its translation: CASSSVKQSSGANVLTF.

This clone was observed a single time. Here the CDR3 DNA reads TGTGCCAGCAGCTTAGGTAGCGGGAGGATCCAAGAGACCCAGTACTTC. It codes for CASSLGSGRIQETQYF. V usage is TRBV7-8 and J usage is TRBJ2-5; 10 nucleotides align to TRBD2. With 1 base clipped from V and 1 base from J, the junction kept 3 bases outside the gene matches. This CDR3 comprises 16 residues. Germline CDR1 SGHVS, CDR2 FQNEAQ.